This TCR beta chain was captured in a study of T cells in Graves' hyperthyroidism and ophthalmopathy. At the level of the study: At initial diagnosis, before any treatment had begun, peripheral blood was obtained.

Amplification yielded TCR beta CDR3 regions, with RNA transcripts as the source. The study used the HTBI primer set for a first-round RT-PCR of the TCR CDR3. TCRdb re-called the multiplex PCR reads through MiXCR, storing one row per CDR3 protein. This sample has hundreds of thousands of distinct CDR3 sequences, with about two fifths found just once. V gave up 4 bases and J gave up 1 base; unmatched junction bases: 1. Germline CDR1 SGHTA, CDR2 FQGNSA. CDR3 length equals 15 residues. Stable Graves' hyperthyroidism denoted no ophthalmopathy progression over 18 months. Patients were excluded because of uncontrolled infection, other autoimmune disease, pregnancy or lactation. Whole-study findings and limits: Most thyroid clonotypes expanded above 0.001 were also detected in blood.

This clonotype has at least ten counts. Its antigen remains unknown. The chain combines TRBV7-2 with TRBJ1-6, with 7 bases fitting TRBD1. The sample taken for sequencing was blood. This clonotype was sampled from a young man with Graves' hyperthyroidism. CDR3 residues: CASSSGGSYNSPLHF. DNA of the CDR3: TGTGCCAGCAGCTCAGGGGGTTCCTATAATTCACCCCTCCACTTT.